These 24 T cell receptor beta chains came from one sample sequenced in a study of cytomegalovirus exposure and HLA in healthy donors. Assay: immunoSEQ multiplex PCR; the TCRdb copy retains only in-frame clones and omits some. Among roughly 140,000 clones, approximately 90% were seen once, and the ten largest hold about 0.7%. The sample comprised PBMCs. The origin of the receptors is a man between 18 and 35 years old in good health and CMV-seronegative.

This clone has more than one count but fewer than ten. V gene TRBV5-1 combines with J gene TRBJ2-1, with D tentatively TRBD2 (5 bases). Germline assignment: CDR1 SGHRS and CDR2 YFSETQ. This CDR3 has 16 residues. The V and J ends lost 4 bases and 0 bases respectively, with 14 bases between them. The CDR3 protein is CASSPLIGSSYNEQFF. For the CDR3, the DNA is TGCGCCAGCAGCCCTCTTATAGGGAGCTCCTACAATGAGCAGTTCTTC.

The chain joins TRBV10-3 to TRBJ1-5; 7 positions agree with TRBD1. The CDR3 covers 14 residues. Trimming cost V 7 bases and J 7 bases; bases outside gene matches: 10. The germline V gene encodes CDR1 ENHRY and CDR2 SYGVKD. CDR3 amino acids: CAINPTGTGQPQHF. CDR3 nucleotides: TGTGCCATCAATCCGACAGGGACCGGGCAGCCCCAGCATTTT.

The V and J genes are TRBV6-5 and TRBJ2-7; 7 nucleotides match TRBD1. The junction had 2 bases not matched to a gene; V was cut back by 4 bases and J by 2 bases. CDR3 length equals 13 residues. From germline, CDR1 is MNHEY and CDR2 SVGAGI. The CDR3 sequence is CASSWTGAYEQYF. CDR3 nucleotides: TGTGCCAGCAGTTGGACAGGAGCCTACGAGCAGTACTTC.

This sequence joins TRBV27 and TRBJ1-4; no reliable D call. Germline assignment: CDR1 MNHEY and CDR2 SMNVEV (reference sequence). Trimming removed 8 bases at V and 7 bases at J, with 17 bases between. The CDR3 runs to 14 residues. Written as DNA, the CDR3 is TGTGCCAGCGGATTGGAGGGAGGTGGTGAAAAACTGTTTTTT. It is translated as CASGLEGGGEKLFF. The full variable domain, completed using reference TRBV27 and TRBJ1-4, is EAQVTQNPRYLITVTGKKLTVTCSQNMNHEYMSWYRQDPGLGLRQIYYSMNVEVTDKGDVPEGYKVSRKEKRNFPLILESPSPNQTSLYFCASGLEGGGEKLFFGSGTQLSVL.

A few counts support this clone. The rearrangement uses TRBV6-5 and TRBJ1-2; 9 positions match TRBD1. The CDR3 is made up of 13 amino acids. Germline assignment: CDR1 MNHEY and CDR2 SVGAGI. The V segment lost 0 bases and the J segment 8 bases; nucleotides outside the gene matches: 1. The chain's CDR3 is CASSYSDRGGYTF. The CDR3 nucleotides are TGTGCCAGCAGTTACTCGGACAGGGGCGGCTACACCTTC.

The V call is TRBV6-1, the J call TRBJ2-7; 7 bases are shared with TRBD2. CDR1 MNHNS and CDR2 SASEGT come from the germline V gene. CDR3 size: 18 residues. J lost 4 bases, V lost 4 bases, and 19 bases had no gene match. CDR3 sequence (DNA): TGTGCCAGCAGTGTAACTCGGGAGGTTAGCGGGCAATATTACGAGCAGTACGTC. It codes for CASSVTREVSGQYYEQYV.

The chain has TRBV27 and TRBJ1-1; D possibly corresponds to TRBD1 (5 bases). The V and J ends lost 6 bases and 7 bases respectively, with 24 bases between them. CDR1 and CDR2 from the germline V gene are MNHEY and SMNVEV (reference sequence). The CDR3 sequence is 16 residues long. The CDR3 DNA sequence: TGTGCCAGCAGCCCTCGGCTGGGGCCCCGGGGGGGTGAAGCTTTCTTT. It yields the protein CASSPRLGPRGGEAFF.

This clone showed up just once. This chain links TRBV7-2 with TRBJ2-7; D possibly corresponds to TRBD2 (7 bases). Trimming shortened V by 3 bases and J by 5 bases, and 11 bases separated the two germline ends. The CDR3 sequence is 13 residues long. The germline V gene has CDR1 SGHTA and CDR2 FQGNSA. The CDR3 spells CASSLQGRDEQYV. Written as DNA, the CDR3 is TGTGCCAGCAGCTTGCAGGGGAGGGACGAGCAGTACGTC.

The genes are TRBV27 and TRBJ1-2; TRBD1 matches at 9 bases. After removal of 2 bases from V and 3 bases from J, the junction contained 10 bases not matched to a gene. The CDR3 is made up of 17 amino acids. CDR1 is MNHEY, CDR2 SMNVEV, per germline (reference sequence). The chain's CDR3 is CASSLGPHRGLHYGYTF. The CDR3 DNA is TGTGCCAGCAGTTTAGGCCCACACAGGGGGCTGCACTATGGCTACACCTTC.

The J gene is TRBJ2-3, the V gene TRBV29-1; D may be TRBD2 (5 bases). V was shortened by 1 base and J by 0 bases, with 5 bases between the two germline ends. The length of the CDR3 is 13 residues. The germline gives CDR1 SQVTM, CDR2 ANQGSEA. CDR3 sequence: CSVEVASTDTQYF. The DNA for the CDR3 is TGCAGCGTTGAAGTAGCGAGCACAGATACGCAGTATTTT.

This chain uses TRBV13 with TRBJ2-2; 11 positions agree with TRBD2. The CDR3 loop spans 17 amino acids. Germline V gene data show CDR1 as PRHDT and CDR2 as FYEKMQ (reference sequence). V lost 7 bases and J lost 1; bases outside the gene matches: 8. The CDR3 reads CASTFLAGGLNTGELFF. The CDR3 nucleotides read TGTGCCAGCACCTTCCTAGCGGGGGGCTTGAACACCGGGGAGCTGTTTTTT.

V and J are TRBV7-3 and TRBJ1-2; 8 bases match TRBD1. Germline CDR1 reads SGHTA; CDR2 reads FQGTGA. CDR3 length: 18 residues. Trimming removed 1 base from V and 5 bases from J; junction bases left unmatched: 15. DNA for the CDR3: TGTGCCAGCAGCTTAAGGGTCAGGGGACAGGCCCAAAGGTATGGCTACACCTTC. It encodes CASSLRVRGQAQRYGYTF.

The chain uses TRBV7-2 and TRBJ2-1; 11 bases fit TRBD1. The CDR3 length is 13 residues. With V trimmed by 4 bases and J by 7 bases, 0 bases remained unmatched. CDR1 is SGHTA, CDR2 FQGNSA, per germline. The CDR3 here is CASSWDRGNEQFF. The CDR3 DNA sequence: TGTGCCAGCAGCTGGGACAGGGGGAATGAGCAGTTCTTC.

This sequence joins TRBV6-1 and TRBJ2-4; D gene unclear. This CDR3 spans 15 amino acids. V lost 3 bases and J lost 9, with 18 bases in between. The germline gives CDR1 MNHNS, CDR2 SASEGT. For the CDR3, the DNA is TGTGCCAGCAGTGAGAATGGAAGGTTCGGGTCCATTCAGTACTTC. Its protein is CASSENGRFGSIQYF.

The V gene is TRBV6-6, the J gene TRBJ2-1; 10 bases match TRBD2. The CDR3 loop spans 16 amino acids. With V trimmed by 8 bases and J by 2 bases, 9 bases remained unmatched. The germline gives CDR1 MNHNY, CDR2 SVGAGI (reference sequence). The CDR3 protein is CASAISGGAPYNEQFF. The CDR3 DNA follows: TGTGCCAGCGCGATCAGCGGGGGGGCCCCCTACAATGAGCAGTTCTTC.

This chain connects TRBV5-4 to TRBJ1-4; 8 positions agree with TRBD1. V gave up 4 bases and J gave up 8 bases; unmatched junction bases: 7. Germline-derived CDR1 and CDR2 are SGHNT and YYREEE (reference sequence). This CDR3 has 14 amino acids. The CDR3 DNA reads TGTGCCAGCAGCCAGACAGGGGTAGGAGAAAAACTGTTTTTT. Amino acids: CASSQTGVGEKLFF.

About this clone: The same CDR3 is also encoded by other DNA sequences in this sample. The DNA of the CDR3 is TGCGCCAGCAGCCAAGAAGGGCAGGGGTATGGCTACACCTTC. Its translation is CASSQEGQGYGYTF. This sequence joins TRBV4-1 and TRBJ1-2; D is possibly TRBD1 (6 bases). Trimming pared 0 bases from V and 5 bases from J, leaving 10 bases between. The germline V gene encodes CDR1 MGHRA and CDR2 YSYEKL. The CDR3 length is 14 residues.

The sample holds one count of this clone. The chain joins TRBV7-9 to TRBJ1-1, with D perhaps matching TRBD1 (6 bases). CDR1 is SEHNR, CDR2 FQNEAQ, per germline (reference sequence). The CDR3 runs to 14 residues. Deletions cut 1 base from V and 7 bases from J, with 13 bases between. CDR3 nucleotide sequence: TGTGCCAGCAGCTTAGTTCAGGGGCTTAATGAAGCTTTCTTT. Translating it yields CASSLVQGLNEAFF.

In nucleotides, the CDR3 is TGTGCCAGCAGCACGGGGACTAGCTTTGAGCAGTACTTC. It codes for CASSTGTSFEQYF. The rearrangement joins TRBV7-3 to TRBJ2-7; 9 nucleotides match TRBD2. The CDR3 loop spans 13 amino acids. Germline lookup yields CDR1 SGHTA and CDR2 FQGTGA. Trimming cost V 5 bases and J 7 bases; bases outside gene matches: 6.

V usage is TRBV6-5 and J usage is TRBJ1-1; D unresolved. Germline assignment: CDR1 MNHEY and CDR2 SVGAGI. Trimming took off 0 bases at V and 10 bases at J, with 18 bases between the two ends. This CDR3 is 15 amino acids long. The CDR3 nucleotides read TGTGCCAGCAGTTACTCTGAGGGCAACTCGTTTCTAGCTTTCTTT. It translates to CASSYSEGNSFLAFF.

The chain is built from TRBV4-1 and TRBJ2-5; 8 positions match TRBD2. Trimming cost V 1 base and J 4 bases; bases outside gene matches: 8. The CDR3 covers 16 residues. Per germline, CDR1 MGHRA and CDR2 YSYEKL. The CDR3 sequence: CASSQAGGSSGETQYF. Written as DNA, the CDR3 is TGCGCCAGCAGCCAAGCGGGGGGGTCGTCGGGAGAGACCCAGTACTTC.

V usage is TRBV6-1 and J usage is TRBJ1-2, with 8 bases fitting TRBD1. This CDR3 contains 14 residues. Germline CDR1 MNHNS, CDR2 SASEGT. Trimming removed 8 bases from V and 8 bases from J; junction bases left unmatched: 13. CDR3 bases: TGTGCCAGCTCCTACAGGGGGAACAAAGGAGGCTACACCTTC. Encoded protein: CASSYRGNKGGYTF.

CDR3 sequence (DNA): TGCGCCAGCAGCTTTGGACAGGGTGGTGGCTACACCTTC. This codes for CASSFGQGGGYTF. The chain joins TRBV5-1 to TRBJ1-2; 8 bases map to TRBD1. Germline lookup yields CDR1 SGHRS and CDR2 YFSETQ. The CDR3 covers 13 residues. V gave up 2 bases and J gave up 7 bases; unmatched junction bases: 4.

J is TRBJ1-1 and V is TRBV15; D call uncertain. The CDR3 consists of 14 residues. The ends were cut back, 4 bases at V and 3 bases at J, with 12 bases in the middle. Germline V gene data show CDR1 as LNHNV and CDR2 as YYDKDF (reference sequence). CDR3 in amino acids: CATSIAGADTEAFF. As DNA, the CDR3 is TGTGCCACCAGCATTGCTGGTGCGGACACTGAAGCTTTCTTT.